The present T cell receptor (beta chain) was sequenced within a study of beta chain features in type 1 diabetes. From germline, CDR1 is LGHNA and CDR2 YSLEER. Trimming took off 0 bases at V and 6 bases at J, with 18 bases between the two ends. This CDR3 spans 17 amino acids. This clone was counted a few times. The antigen is unknown. Findings of the study overall: Patients' naive, central memory and Treg TCRB repertoires seemed closer to one another than those of healthy donors. Here, the possible influence of HLA type (on TCRB rearrangement) remained unresolved.

The isolated RNA, all of it, was reverse transcribed, so expressed TCRB transcripts were what got sequenced. Clones were sequenced by immunoSEQ multiplex PCR, and TCRdb holds only the in-frame ones, with some missing. The repertoire holds 130,000 or so clones, with about 10% as singletons. Markers CD45RO/CCR7/CD25/CD127/CD95/CD27 served to sort CD4+ naive, central memory, regulatory and stem cell-like memory cells. V usage is TRBV4-3 and J usage is TRBJ2-1, with D tentatively TRBD2 (6 bases). The clonotype was recovered from a man younger than 35 in good health. The source material was central memory CD4+ T cells from blood. The CDR3 is CASSQEPARLGSNEQFF. The CDR3 bases are TGCGCCAGCAGCCAAGAACCCGCCCGACTAGGTAGCAATGAGCAGTTCTTC.